This T cell receptor (beta chain) emerged from a study of T cell responses to AZD1222 COVID-19 vaccine. General study results and limits: After two AZD1222 doses, spike-specific TCR breadth and depth rose versus day 0.

Investigators merged groups given second doses at roughly 4 or roughly 12 weeks. In regard to this clone: Antigen unknown.

Clones were sequenced by immunoSEQ multiplex PCR, and TCRdb holds only the in-frame ones, with some missing. The table has fewer than 90,000 clones, around nine tenths seen once. The sequence was collected from an adult who received the AZD1222 COVID-19 vaccine. This material consisted of peripheral blood, taken 28 days after the second AZD1222 dose.

This chain's CDR3 is CASSATPRQSSYEQYF. CDR3 nucleotide sequence: TGTGCCAGCAGTGCCACCCCCCGACAGAGCTCCTACGAGCAGTACTTC. This chain connects TRBV27 to TRBJ2-7; perhaps TRBD1 as D (5 bases). The CDR3 contains 16 residues. The germline gives CDR1 MNHEY, CDR2 SMNVEV (reference sequence). V gave up 5 bases and J gave up 0 bases, with 17 bases separating them.